This T cell receptor (beta chain) originates from a study of CD8 T cells in Susac syndrome. Points from the study as a whole: The relatively small number of individuals in the TCR sequencing and HLA analysis was acknowledged by the study.

Concerning this clonotype: Antigen specificity is unknown.

CD8+ and CD4+ T cells were negatively isolated; TEMRA cells were FACS-enriched. The CDR3 spans 14 residues. In germline, CDR1 is GTSNPN, CDR2 SVGIG (reference sequence). V shed 2 bases and J shed 4 bases, with 14 bases lying between them. RNA in amounts of roughly 0.5 to 1 ug was reverse transcribed with random hexamers. Amplification of TCR beta CDR3 by immunoSEQ multiplex PCR spanned 54 Vbeta and 13 Jbeta. TCRdb re-called the immunoSEQ multiplex PCR reads through MiXCR, storing one row per CDR3 protein. The sample contains roughly 190,000 distinct CDR3 sequences, roughly 91% of which appear only once.

V is TRBV30 and J is TRBJ1-2; D is perhaps TRBD1 (6 bases). The sequence was collected from a human donor with Susac syndrome. Source material: CD4+ T cells from PBMCs. The chain's CDR3 is CAWSFTGIGYGYTF. The CDR3 nucleotides are TGTGCCTGGAGTTTTACAGGGATAGGCTATGGCTACACCTTC.